This note documents a single T cell receptor (beta chain) sequence. Its antigen remains unidentified. Only Caucasian adults living in Nashville, Tennessee made up the donor group. The sample originates from a study of shared clonotypes between healthy human individuals. Study-wide points: Researchers sampled only blood; tissue repertoires likely differ.

The data were produced by immunoSEQ multiplex PCR, yet TCRdb's version contains in-frame clones alone and is incomplete. The sample records 2 million to 2.5 million clones, approximately 90% being singletons. The CDR3 is 15 amino acids. The chain uses TRBV21-1 and TRBJ2-7; the table gives TRBD2 as D, unverified against the DNA. TRBV21-1 is assigned pseudogene status. The TCR sequence derives from a man in his late teens or twenties in good health. Some clones in this sample may be carry-over from other donors' samples. The sample comprised naive CD4+ T cells from PBMCs. Subset: CD45RA+ positively selected. CDR3 nucleotide sequence: TGTGCCAGCAGCAAAGTCGGCGGGAGCGGCTACGAGCAGTACTTC. Amino acids: CASSKVGGSGYEQYF.